This TCR beta chain was observed in a study of T cell clonotyping in hematopoietic cell transplantation. Study results and limitations: Without cell sorting, CD4 versus CD8 contributions remain unresolved. Broader posttransplant TCR repertoire diversity was predicted by graft donor and pretransplant recipient Inverse Simpson Index values.

Time point noted: recipient sample about 28 days before transplant, after cytoreduction. Recipients were bled about 28 days pretransplant and at posttransplant days 30, 100, 180. CDR1 is DFQATT, CDR2 SNEGSKA, per germline (reference sequence). Deletions cut 8 bases from V and 4 bases from J, with 8 bases between. CDR3 length equals 11 residues. Clones were sequenced by immunoSEQ multiplex PCR, and TCRdb holds only the in-frame ones, with some missing. The data contain about 28,000 clones, 85% to 95% of them singletons. On this clone itself: What it binds is not known.

The chain has TRBV20-1 and TRBJ1-4; D unclear. Here the sequenced sample was peripheral blood mononuclear cells, taken before stem cell transplant. This TCR derives from a man in his fifties with acute myeloid leukemia. Some clones in this sample may be carry-over from other donors' samples. In nucleotides, the CDR3 is TGCAGTCCTTATATTAATGAAAAACTGTTTTTT. This translates into CSPYINEKLFF.